This T cell receptor (beta chain) was retrieved from a study of blood T cell repertoires in COVID-19. About the study: Sources were T cells, B-cell-depleted T cells, or PBMCs; the material itself was cDNA or gDNA.

V lost 4 bases to trimming and J lost 5 bases, with 14 bases between them. This CDR3 contains 14 residues. The V gene's germline CDR1 is ENHRY and CDR2 SYGVKD. Produced via immunoSEQ multiplex PCR; TCRdb's table is partial and in-frame only. The repertoire consists of roughly 340,000 clones, with around 86% occurring once and the leading ten covering about 6%. This chain connects TRBV10-3 to TRBJ1-1; D is perhaps TRBD1 (6 bases). This TCR derives from a woman in her 50s with COVID-19, enrolled during active disease. The material sequenced was peripheral blood. CDR3 nucleotide sequence: TGTGCCATCAGTGGGGGGCCAAGGTTGACTGAAGCTTTCTTT. Its protein product is CAISGGPRLTEAFF.